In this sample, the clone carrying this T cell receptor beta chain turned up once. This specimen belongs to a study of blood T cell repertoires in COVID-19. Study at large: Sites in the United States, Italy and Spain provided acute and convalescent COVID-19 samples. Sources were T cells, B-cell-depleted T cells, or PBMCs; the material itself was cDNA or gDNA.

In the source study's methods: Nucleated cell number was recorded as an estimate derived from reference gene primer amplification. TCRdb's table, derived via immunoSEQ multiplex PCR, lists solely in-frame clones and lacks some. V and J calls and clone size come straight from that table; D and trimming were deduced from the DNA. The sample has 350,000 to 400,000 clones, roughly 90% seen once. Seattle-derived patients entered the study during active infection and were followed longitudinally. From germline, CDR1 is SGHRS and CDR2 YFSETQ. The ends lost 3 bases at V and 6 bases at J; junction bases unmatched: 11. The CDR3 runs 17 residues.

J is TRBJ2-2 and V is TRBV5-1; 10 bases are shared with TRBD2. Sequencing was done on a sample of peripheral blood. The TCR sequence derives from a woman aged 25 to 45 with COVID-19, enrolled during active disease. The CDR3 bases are TGCGCCAGCAGCTCGGATCCGGGTCTAGCGGGGGCCGGGGAGCTGTTTTTT. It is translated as CASSSDPGLAGAGELFF.